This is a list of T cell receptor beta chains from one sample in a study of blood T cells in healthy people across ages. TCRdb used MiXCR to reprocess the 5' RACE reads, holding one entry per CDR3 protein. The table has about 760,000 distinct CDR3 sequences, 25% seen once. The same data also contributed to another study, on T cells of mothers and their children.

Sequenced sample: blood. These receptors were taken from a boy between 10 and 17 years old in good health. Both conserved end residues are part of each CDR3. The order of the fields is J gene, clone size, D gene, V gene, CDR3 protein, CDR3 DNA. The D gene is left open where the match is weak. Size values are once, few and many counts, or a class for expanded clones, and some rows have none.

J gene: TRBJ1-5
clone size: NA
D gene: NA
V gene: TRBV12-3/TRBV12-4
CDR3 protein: CASSLYESNQPQHF
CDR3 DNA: TGTGCCAGCAGTTTATATGAGAGCAATCAGCCCCAGCATTTT

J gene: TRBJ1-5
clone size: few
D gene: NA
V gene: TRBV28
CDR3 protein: CASSFDRKNQPQHF
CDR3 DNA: TGTGCCAGCAGTTTCGACAGAAAGAATCAGCCCCAGCATTTT

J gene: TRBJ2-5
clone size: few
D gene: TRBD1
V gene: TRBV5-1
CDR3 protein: CASTRGPSQETQYF
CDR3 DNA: TGCGCCAGCACAAGGGGGCCCAGCCAAGAGACCCAGTACTTC

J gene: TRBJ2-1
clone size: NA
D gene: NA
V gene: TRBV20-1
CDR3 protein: CSARDRVYNEQFF
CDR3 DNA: TGCAGTGCTAGAGACCGTGTGTACAATGAGCAGTTCTTC

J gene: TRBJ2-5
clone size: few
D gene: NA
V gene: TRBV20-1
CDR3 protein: CSARDLEEGTETQYF
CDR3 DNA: TGCAGTGCTAGAGACCTAGAAGAAGGTACGGAGACCCAGTACTTC

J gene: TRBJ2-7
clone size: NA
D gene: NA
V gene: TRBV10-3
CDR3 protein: CAISVSGREDEQYF
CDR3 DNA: TGTGCCATCAGTGTATCGGGCAGGGAAGACGAGCAGTACTTC

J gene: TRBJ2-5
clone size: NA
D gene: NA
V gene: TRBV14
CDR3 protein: CASSTREQETQYF
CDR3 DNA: TGTGCCAGCAGCACCCGGGAACAAGAGACCCAGTACTTC

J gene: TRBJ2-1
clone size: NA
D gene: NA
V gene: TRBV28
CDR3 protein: CASRHYDEQFF
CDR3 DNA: TGTGCCAGCAGGCACTATGATGAGCAGTTCTTC

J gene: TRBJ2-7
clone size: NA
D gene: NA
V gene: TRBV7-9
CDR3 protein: CASSFIGVYEQYF
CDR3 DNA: TGTGCCAGCAGTTTCATAGGGGTCTACGAGCAGTACTTC

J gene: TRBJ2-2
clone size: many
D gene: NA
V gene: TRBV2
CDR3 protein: CASRTGTGELFF
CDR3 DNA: TGTGCCAGCAGGACCGGGACTGGGGAGCTGTTTTTT

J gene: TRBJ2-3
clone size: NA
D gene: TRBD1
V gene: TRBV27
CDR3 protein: CASSYYRGSTDTQYF
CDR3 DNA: TGTGCCAGCAGCTACTACAGGGGTAGCACAGATACGCAGTATTTT

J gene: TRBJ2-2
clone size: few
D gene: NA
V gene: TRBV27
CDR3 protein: CASGSGLNTGELFF
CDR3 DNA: TGTGCCAGCGGGTCGGGGTTGAACACCGGGGAGCTGTTTTTT

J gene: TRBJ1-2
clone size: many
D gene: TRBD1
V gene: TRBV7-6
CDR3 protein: CASSWGQGYGYTF
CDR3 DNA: TGTGCCAGCAGCTGGGGACAGGGCTATGGCTACACCTTC

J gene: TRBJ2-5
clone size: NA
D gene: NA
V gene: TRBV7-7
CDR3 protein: CANSFGETQYF
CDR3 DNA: TGTGCTAACAGCTTCGGCGAGACCCAGTACTTC

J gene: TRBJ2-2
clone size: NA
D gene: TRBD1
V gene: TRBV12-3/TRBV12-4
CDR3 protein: CASSTGTAAGELFF
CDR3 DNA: TGTGCCAGCAGCACCGGGACAGCCGCCGGGGAGCTGTTTTTT

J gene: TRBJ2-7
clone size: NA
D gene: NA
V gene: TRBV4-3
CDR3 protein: CASSQSQGYEQYF
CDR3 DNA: TGCGCCAGCAGCCAATCCCAGGGGTACGAGCAGTACTTC

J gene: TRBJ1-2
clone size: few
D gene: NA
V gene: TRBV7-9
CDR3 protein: CASSHGQTIYGYTF
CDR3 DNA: TGTGCCAGCAGCCACGGGCAGACTATCTATGGCTACACCTTC

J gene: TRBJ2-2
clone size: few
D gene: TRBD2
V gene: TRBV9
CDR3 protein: CASSAGGLTGELFF
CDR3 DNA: TGTGCCAGCAGCGCGGGGGGGTTAACCGGGGAGCTGTTTTTT

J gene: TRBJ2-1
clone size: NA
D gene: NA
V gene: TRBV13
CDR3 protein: CASREIPNRRDNEQFF
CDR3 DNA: TGTGCCAGCAGGGAAATCCCCAACAGGCGAGACAATGAGCAGTTCTTC

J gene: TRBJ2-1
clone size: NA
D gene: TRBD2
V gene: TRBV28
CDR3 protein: CASSLKREYRNEQFF
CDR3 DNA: TGTGCCAGCAGTTTAAAGCGGGAGTATAGGAATGAGCAGTTCTTC

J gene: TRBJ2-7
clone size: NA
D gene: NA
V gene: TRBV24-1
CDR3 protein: CATSGITEPYEQYF
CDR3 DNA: TGTGCCACCAGTGGAATTACTGAGCCCTACGAGCAGTACTTC

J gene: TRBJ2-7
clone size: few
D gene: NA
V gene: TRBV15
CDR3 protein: CATSRDRGRGVHYEQYF
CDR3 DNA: TGTGCCACCAGCAGAGATAGAGGCCGTGGGGTCCACTACGAGCAGTACTTC

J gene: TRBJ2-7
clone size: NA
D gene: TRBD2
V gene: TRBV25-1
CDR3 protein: CASSQPGTSGSKQYF
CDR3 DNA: TGTGCCAGCAGTCAACCCGGGACTAGCGGGAGTAAGCAGTACTTC

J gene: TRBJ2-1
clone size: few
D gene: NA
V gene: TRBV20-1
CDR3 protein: CSAQPLLDYNEQFF
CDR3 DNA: TGCAGTGCCCAACCCCTCCTAGATTACAATGAGCAGTTCTTC

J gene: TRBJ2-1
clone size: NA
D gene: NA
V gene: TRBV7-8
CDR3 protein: CASSLWTGNVSFF
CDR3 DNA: TGTGCCAGCAGTCTTTGGACGGGGAATGTGTCGTTCTTC

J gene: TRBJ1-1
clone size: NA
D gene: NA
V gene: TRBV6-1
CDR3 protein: CASSERVDRYTEAFF
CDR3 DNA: TGTGCCAGCAGTGAAAGGGTTGACCGATACACTGAAGCTTTCTTT

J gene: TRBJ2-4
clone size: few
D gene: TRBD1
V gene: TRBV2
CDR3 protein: CASSGLTGSNIQYF
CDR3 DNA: TGTGCCAGCAGTGGATTGACAGGGAGCAACATTCAGTACTTC

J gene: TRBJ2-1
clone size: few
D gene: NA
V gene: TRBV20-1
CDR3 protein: CSALLAKSYNEQFF
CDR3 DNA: TGCAGTGCGTTACTAGCCAAATCCTACAATGAGCAGTTCTTC

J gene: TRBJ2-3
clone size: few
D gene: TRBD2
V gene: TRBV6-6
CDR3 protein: CASSYQAGGPTDTQYF
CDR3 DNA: TGTGCCAGCAGTTACCAGGCGGGGGGCCCCACAGATACGCAGTATTTT

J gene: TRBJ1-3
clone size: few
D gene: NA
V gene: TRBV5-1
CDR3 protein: CASSLDSDESSGNTIYF
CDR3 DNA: TGCGCCAGCAGCTTGGACTCCGACGAAAGCTCTGGAAACACCATATATTTT

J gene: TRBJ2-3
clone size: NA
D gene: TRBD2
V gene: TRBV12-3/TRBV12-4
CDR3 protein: CASSPLTSGPTDTQYF
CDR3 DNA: TGTGCCAGCAGTCCCCTGACTAGCGGCCCCACAGATACGCAGTATTTT

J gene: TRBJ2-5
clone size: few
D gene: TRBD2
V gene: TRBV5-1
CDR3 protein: CASSQRTSGSPIQETQYF
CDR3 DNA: TGCGCCAGCAGCCAACGGACTAGCGGGAGCCCAATCCAAGAGACCCAGTACTTC

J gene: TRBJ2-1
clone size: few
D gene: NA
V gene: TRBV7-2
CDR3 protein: CASSSVFSGDEQFF
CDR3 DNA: TGTGCCAGCAGCTCAGTATTTTCCGGGGATGAGCAGTTCTTC

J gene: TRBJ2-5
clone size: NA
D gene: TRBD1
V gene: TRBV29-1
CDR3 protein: CSVEDQGAQYF
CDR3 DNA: TGCAGCGTTGAAGATCAGGGGGCCCAGTACTTC

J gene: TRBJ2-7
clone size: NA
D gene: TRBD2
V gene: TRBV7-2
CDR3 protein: CASSLARTSGSPYEQYF
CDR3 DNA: TGTGCCAGCAGCTTAGCGCGGACTAGCGGGAGTCCCTACGAGCAGTACTTC

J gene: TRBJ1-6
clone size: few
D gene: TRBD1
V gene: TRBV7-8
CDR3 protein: CASSLDPRTGGSPLHF
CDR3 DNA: TGTGCCAGCAGCTTAGATCCCAGGACAGGGGGTTCACCCCTCCACTTT

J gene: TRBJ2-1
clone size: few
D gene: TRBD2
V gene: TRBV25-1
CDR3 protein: CASSESHLAGGIYNEQFF
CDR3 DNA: TGTGCCAGCAGTGAATCCCATTTAGCGGGAGGCATTTACAATGAGCAGTTCTTC

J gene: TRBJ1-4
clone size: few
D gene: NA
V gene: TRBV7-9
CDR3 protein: CASSFYRKPATNEKLFF
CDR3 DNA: TGTGCCAGCAGCTTTTACAGGAAGCCCGCAACTAATGAAAAACTGTTTTTT

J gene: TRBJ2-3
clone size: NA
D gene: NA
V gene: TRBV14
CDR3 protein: CASSPLFLLRDSTDTQYF
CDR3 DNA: TGTGCCAGCAGCCCACTGTTCCTTCTGCGGGATAGCACAGATACGCAGTATTTT

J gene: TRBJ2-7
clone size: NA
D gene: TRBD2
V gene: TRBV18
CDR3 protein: CASSPPSGASYEQYF
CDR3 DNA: TGTGCCAGCTCACCACCTAGCGGGGCCTCCTACGAGCAGTACTTC

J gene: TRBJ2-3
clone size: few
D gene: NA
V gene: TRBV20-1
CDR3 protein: CSAMKDSTRQDTQYF
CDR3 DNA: TGCAGTGCTATGAAAGACTCTACCAGGCAAGATACGCAGTATTTT

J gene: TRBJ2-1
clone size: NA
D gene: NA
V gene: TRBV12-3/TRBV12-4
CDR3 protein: CASSHLAGAANNEQFF
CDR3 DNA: TGTGCCAGCAGTCACCTTGCGGGGGCGGCTAACAATGAGCAGTTCTTC

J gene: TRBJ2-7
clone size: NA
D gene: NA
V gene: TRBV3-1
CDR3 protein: CASSRKQEGSYEQYF
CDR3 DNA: TGTGCCAGCAGTCGAAAGCAAGAGGGCTCCTACGAGCAGTACTTC

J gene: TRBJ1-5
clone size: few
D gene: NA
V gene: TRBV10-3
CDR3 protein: CAISEGGPNQPQHF
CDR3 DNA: TGTGCCATCAGTGAAGGGGGGCCCAATCAGCCCCAGCATTTT

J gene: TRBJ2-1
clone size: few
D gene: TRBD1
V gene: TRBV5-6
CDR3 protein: CASSLEGARSYNEQFF
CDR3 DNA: TGTGCCAGCAGCTTGGAGGGGGCCCGATCCTACAATGAGCAGTTCTTC

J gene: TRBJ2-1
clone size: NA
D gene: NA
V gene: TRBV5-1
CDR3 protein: CASSMSEYNEQFF
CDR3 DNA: TGCGCCAGCAGTATGAGCGAGTACAATGAGCAGTTCTTC